The 31 T cell receptor beta chains below come from one sample, sequenced in a study of blood T cells in healthy people across ages (dated by TCRdb to about 2015). The library was produced with 5' RACE. TCRdb lists the instrument as Illumina HiSeq 2500. A second PCR of 7 to 11 cycles was performed with a sample-barcoded 5' primer and a J-beta primer mix. Through fastp at Q25 and MiXCR, TCRdb rebuilt clones from the public reads, retaining in-frame beta chains. For every CDR3 protein sequence, its rows merge into one entry that carries the most common genes and DNA. The table for this sample lists 600,000 or so distinct CDR3 sequences; over 20% of them were counted only once. The ten largest clones add up to 3.5% to 4% of the sample. The sample taken for sequencing was blood. The source is a man between 65 and 85 years old in good health.

The chain uses TRBV14 and TRBJ2-4, with D perhaps assigned TRBD1 or TRBD2 (6 bases each). Germline V gene data show CDR1 as SGHDN and CDR2 as FVKESK. Trimming took off 5 bases at V and 8 bases at J, with 13 bases between the two ends. CDR3 length: 13 amino acids. The CDR3 sequence is CASSLSGADIQYF. The CDR3 bases are TGTGCCAGCAGCTTATCGGGGGCGGACATTCAGTACTTC.

In its sample, this clonotype was seen a few times. J is TRBJ1-4 and V is TRBV12-3 or TRBV12-4; TRBD1 matches at 9 bases. The ends lost 6 bases at V and 7 bases at J; junction bases unmatched: 9. This CDR3 contains 15 residues. CDR3 residues: CASRWVGQGPEKLFF. In DNA, the CDR3 is TGTGCCAGCAGGTGGGTGGGACAGGGTCCTGAAAAACTGTTTTTT.

This sequence joins TRBV9 and TRBJ2-7; TRBD1 is a possible D gene (5 bases). The germline gives CDR1 SGDLS, CDR2 YYNGEE. This CDR3 comprises 18 residues. V was trimmed by 0 bases and J by 2 bases, leaving 21 bases between them. The CDR3 DNA reads TGTGCCAGCAGCGTAGAGAGACAGCAGAAAAATTTTCCCTACGAGCAGTACTTC. Protein sequence: CASSVERQQKNFPYEQYF. The whole variable domain, remainder taken from reference TRBV9 and TRBJ2-7, is DSGVTQTPKHLITATGQRVTLRCSPRSGDLSVYWYQQSLDQGLQFLIQYYNGEERAKGNILERFSAQQFPDLHSELNLSSLELGDSALYFCASSVERQQKNFPYEQYFGPGTRLTVT.

Ten or more counts support this clonotype. The gene calls are TRBV5-1 and TRBJ2-7; D is tentatively TRBD1 or TRBD2 (5 bases each). The CDR3 consists of 16 residues. Germline CDR1 and CDR2: SGHRS and YFSETQ. Trimming pared 4 bases from V and 0 bases from J, leaving 17 bases between. The CDR3 protein is CASSRSREQSSYEQYF. In DNA form, the CDR3 reads TGCGCCAGCAGCAGATCCAGGGAGCAGAGCTCCTACGAGCAGTACTTC.

There are a few counts of this clonotype. V usage is TRBV6-5 and J usage is TRBJ2-1; 11 bases are shared with TRBD2. Germline loops: CDR1 MNHEY, CDR2 SVGAGI. V gave up 0 bases and J gave up 5 bases; unmatched junction bases: 3. The length of the CDR3 is 16 residues. Here the CDR3 DNA reads TGTGCCAGCAGTTACTCGGGGACTAGCGGAAACAATGAGCAGTTCTTC. It specifies CASSYSGTSGNNEQFF.

The chain is built from TRBV6-2 or TRBV6-3 and TRBJ2-5; maybe TRBD2 (5 bases). Per the germline V gene, CDR1 is MNHEY and CDR2 is SVGEGT. CDR3 size: 14 residues. V lost 2 bases, J lost 7 bases, and 14 bases lay in between. The DNA of the CDR3 is TGTGCCAGCAGTTACAGTGGCGACGGGGTGACCCAGTACTTC. Amino acids: CASSYSGDGVTQYF.

J is TRBJ2-5 and V is TRBV13; D call uncertain. V gave up 4 bases and J gave up 5 bases, with 17 bases separating them. CDR1 and CDR2 (germline): PRHDT, FYEKMQ (reference sequence). The CDR3 has 15 residues. The CDR3 here is CASSSWTLRWETQYF. CDR3 in DNA: TGTGCCAGCAGCTCTTGGACCCTTCGGTGGGAGACCCAGTACTTC.

This chain connects TRBV20-1 to TRBJ2-5; tentatively, D is TRBD1 (5 bases). CDR3 length: 12 residues. Trimming removed 3 bases at V and 5 bases at J, with 10 bases between. Germline-derived CDR1 and CDR2 are DFQATT and SNEGSKA (reference sequence). The CDR3 here is CSARKGVETQYF. CDR3 sequence (DNA): TGCAGTGCTAGGAAAGGGGTTGAGACCCAGTACTTC.

This clonotype showed up just a few times. A read error may produce the germline difference seen at one junction end. V usage is TRBV3-1 and J usage is TRBJ1-2; tentatively, D is TRBD1 (5 bases). The CDR3 consists of 12 residues. The germline gives CDR1 LGHDT, CDR2 YNNKEL (reference sequence). Written as DNA, the CDR3 is TGTGTCAGCAGCCACCGCAGGGAAGGCTACACCTTC. It is translated as CVSSHRREGYTF.

This chain connects TRBV5-1 to TRBJ2-3, with 8 bases that match TRBD2. Germline-derived CDR1 and CDR2 are SGHRS and YFSETQ. CDR3 size: 15 residues. J was trimmed by 3 bases and V by 0 bases; bases with no gene match: 3. CDR3: CASSLGVAGTDTQYF. CDR3 sequence (DNA): TGCGCCAGCAGCTTGGGAGTAGCGGGGACAGATACGCAGTATTTT.

J is TRBJ2-5 and V is TRBV7-9; perhaps TRBD2 as D (5 bases). The J call may be mistaken, given a closer DNA end match to TRBJ2-1. The CDR3 has 14 residues. Germline CDR1 SEHNR, CDR2 FQNEAQ (reference sequence). The chain's CDR3 is CASSLDWAYNEQFF. CDR3 coding DNA: TGTGCCAGCAGCTTGGACTGGGCCTACAATGAGCAGTTCTTC.

The V gene is TRBV6-5, the J gene TRBJ1-2; D is unresolved. V lost 6 bases, J lost 8 bases, and 10 bases lay in between. Germline values: CDR1 MNHEY, CDR2 SVGAGI. CDR3 length equals 11 residues. The CDR3 DNA is TGTGCCAGCAGGGACCCCTGGGGCTACACCTTC. Amino acid sequence: CASRDPWGYTF.

The chain carries TRBV29-1 and TRBJ2-3, with 10 bases aligning to TRBD1. CDR3 length: 12 amino acids. V lost 6 bases, J lost 6 bases, and 3 bases stayed unmatched. CDR1 is SQVTM, CDR2 ANQGSEA, per germline. CDR3 coding DNA: TGCAGCGTGGACAGGGGGAGGGATACGCAGTATTTT. It codes for CSVDRGRDTQYF.

The chain carries TRBV20-1 and TRBJ1-6, with D possibly being TRBD1 (5 bases). CDR3 length: 15 amino acids. Germline V gene data show CDR1 as DFQATT and CDR2 as SNEGSKA (reference sequence). Trimming pared 4 bases from V and 5 bases from J, leaving 15 bases between. Here the CDR3 DNA reads TGCAGTGCTAAAAGAAGGGGCATGAATAATTCACCCCTCCACTTT. Protein sequence: CSAKRRGMNNSPLHF.

This clonotype showed up just a few times. The rearrangement links TRBV5-1 to TRBJ2-1; TRBD2 matches at 7 bases. Germline assignment: CDR1 SGHRS and CDR2 YFSETQ. The CDR3 loop spans 17 amino acids. V gave up 0 bases and J gave up 7 bases; unmatched junction bases: 13. The CDR3, as DNA: TGCGCCAGCAGCTTGGGGGGAGGGAGGGTTGAATTAAATGAGCAGTTCTTC. Amino acid sequence: CASSLGGGRVELNEQFF.

The genes are TRBV10-3 and TRBJ1-6; tentatively, D is TRBD1 (5 bases). The CDR3 runs 15 residues. Trimming removed 0 bases at V and 6 bases at J, with 9 bases between. Germline V CDR1 and CDR2: ENHRY, SYGVKD. The CDR3 coding sequence is TGTGCCATCAGTGAGTCGAGGGGAAGTAATTCACCCCTCCACTTT. It translates to CAISESRGSNSPLHF.

V gene TRBV9 combines with J gene TRBJ2-7; 9 bases match TRBD1. The trim removed 3 bases at V and 2 bases at J, leaving 6 bases unmatched. This CDR3 comprises 15 residues. Germline V CDR1 and CDR2: SGDLS, YYNGEE. The CDR3 nucleotides are TGTGCCAGCAGCGCGGCCGGGACAGGGACCTACGAGCAGTACTTC. It yields the protein CASSAAGTGTYEQYF.

The rearrangement uses TRBV12-5 and TRBJ1-2; D perhaps matches TRBD1 (6 bases). The CDR3 is 13 amino acids. Germline assignment: CDR1 LGHNT and CDR2 FRNRAP. The V end lost 1 base, the J end lost 3 bases, and 6 bases lay between the germline ends. The CDR3 here is CASGLDRDYGYTF. The CDR3, as DNA: TGTGCTAGTGGTTTGGACAGGGACTATGGCTACACCTTC.

The genes are TRBV6-6 and TRBJ2-5, with D possibly TRBD2 on 6 matching bases. Trimming removed 5 bases from V and 7 bases from J, with 17 bases in between. Per the germline V gene, CDR1 is MNHNY and CDR2 is SVGAGI (reference sequence). The CDR3 runs 14 residues. CDR3 in amino acids: CASSVGTPLGTQYF. The CDR3 nucleotides read TGTGCCAGCAGTGTGGGGACTCCGCTAGGGACCCAGTACTTC.

V and J are TRBV6-5 and TRBJ2-1, with D possibly TRBD2 on 6 matching bases. Deletions cut 8 bases from V and 0 bases from J, with 14 bases between. This CDR3 spans 15 amino acids. Looked up from germline, CDR1 is MNHEY and CDR2 is SVGAGI. The CDR3: CASRRAGRSYNEQFF. CDR3 nucleotide sequence: TGTGCCAGCCGCCGAGCGGGTCGCTCCTACAATGAGCAGTTCTTC.

J is TRBJ2-2 and V is TRBV5-1; no clear D. V gave up 4 bases and J gave up 5 bases, with 12 bases separating them. The CDR3 runs to 14 residues. The V gene's germline CDR1 is SGHRS and CDR2 YFSETQ. The CDR3 DNA follows: TGCGCCAGCAGCCCCAAGGACCAGACCGGGGAGCTGTTTTTT. Its translation: CASSPKDQTGELFF.

This clonotype was counted a few times. V is TRBV20-1 and J is TRBJ2-7; D not resolved. This CDR3 comprises 12 residues. Germline values: CDR1 DFQATT, CDR2 SNEGSKA (reference sequence). Trimming took off 5 bases at V and 1 base at J, with 9 bases between the two ends. In nucleotides, the CDR3 is TGCAGTGCTCAGGTGGATTCCTACGAGCAGTACTTC. Translation: CSAQVDSYEQYF.

This clonotype appeared many times. In nucleotides, the CDR3 is TGTGCCAGCAGCCGGGTTCGAGGGGGCCCAGATACGCAGTATTTT. Translation gives CASSRVRGGPDTQYF. This sequence joins TRBV7-2 and TRBJ2-3, with 7 bases matching TRBD1. This CDR3 spans 15 amino acids. Germline CDR1 is SGHTA and CDR2 is FQGNSA. V shed 5 bases and J 4 bases; nucleotides not matched to a gene: 9.

This clonotype occurred a few times. The chain joins TRBV28 to TRBJ1-4, with TRBD1 matching 8 bases. The junction had 11 bases not matched to a gene; V was cut back by 6 bases and J by 8 bases. The CDR3 extends over 15 amino acids. Germline CDR1 MDHEN, CDR2 SYDVKM. The CDR3 here is CASSPHRAGGEKLFF. The CDR3, as DNA: TGTGCCAGCAGCCCGCATCGAGCAGGGGGCGAAAAACTGTTTTTT. Variable domain in full (rest from reference TRBV28 and TRBJ1-4): DVKVTQSSRYLVKRTGEKVFLECVQDMDHENMFWYRQDPGLGLRLIYFSYDVKMKEKGDIPEGYSVSREKKERFSLILESASTNQTSMYLCASSPHRAGGEKLFFGSGTQLSVL.

Only a few counts were recorded for this clonotype. CDR3 nucleotides: TGTGCCAGCAGCCAAATTCCACTGGTGAACGAGCAGTACTTC. Amino acid sequence: CASSQIPLVNEQYF. The J gene is TRBJ2-7, the V gene TRBV7-9; D remains ambiguous. V was trimmed by 5 bases and J by 5 bases, leaving 16 bases between them. Germline assignment: CDR1 SEHNR and CDR2 FQNEAQ (reference sequence). This CDR3 has 14 residues.

The chain employs TRBV20-1 and TRBJ2-1; 11 bases match TRBD2. The CDR3 sequence is 13 residues long. CDR1 and CDR2 (germline): DFQATT, SNEGSKA (reference sequence). V lost 4 bases to trimming and J lost 8 bases; unmatched junction nucleotides: 4. CDR3 in DNA: TGCAGTGCTACTAGCGGGAGGCAAGATGAGCAGTTCTTC. This encodes CSATSGRQDEQFF.

This sequence joins TRBV29-1 and TRBJ2-3; D is ambiguous. Germline V CDR1 and CDR2: SQVTM, ANQGSEA. The length of the CDR3 is 13 residues. Between the trimmed V and J ends, which lost 6 bases and 0 bases, there was a span of 10 bases. CDR3 DNA: TGCAGCGTACGCGTAGGGAGCACAGATACGCAGTATTTT. The encoded protein is CSVRVGSTDTQYF.

Ten or more counts support this clonotype. The V call is TRBV20-1, the J call TRBJ2-3; 12 nucleotides align to TRBD2. V lost 5 bases and J lost 6; bases outside the gene matches: 6. The CDR3 has 14 residues. Germline V CDR1 and CDR2: DFQATT, SNEGSKA (reference sequence). CDR3 coding DNA: TGCAGTGCTGAAAAGACTAGCGGGAGCGATACGCAGTATTTT. Protein: CSAEKTSGSDTQYF.

This clonotype occurred a few times. This rearrangement joins TRBV4-3 to TRBJ2-5; unclear D gene. The J call is in doubt because the DNA end fits TRBJ2-7 better. This CDR3 has 15 amino acids. The germline gives CDR1 LGHNA, CDR2 YSLEER. The CDR3 DNA reads TGCGCCAGCAGCCAAGTGGGTGGATACTCCTACGAGCAGTACTTC. Translation gives CASSQVGGYSYEQYF.

This clonotype was detected ten times or more. The chain uses TRBV10-3 and TRBJ2-1; D perhaps matches TRBD1 (6 bases). The CDR3 runs 14 residues. V gave up 4 bases and J gave up 5 bases, with 12 bases separating them. Germline-derived CDR1 and CDR2 are ENHRY and SYGVKD. DNA of the CDR3: TGTGCCATCAGTGCCTACGGGACAAACAATGAGCAGTTCTTC. Its translation is CAISAYGTNNEQFF.

The chain recombines TRBV20-1 with TRBJ1-5; D remains unclear. The V end was cut by 3 bases, the J end by 3 bases, with 12 bases between. The germline V gene has CDR1 DFQATT and CDR2 SNEGSKA (reference sequence). CDR3 size: 14 residues. CDR3 sequence reads: CSARSGSLNQPQHF. In DNA, the CDR3 is TGCAGTGCTAGGTCGGGGTCACTCAATCAGCCCCAGCATTTT.